The entry below describes one T cell receptor (beta chain). Antigen unknown. These data come from a study of cytomegalovirus exposure and HLA in healthy donors. Study-level results: Cytomegalovirus-associated TCR beta chains were listed, numbering some 150.

The study ran its PCR with 60 Vbeta and 13 Jbeta primers. Study processing details: Around 9.9 million shared chains were among the roughly 80 million unique TCR beta chains that a later analysis counted. Repertoires were generated with immunoSEQ multiplex PCR, while TCRdb's copy carries only in-frame clones and drops some. For V, J and clone size, that table is used; D and trimming come from the DNA. This sample has under 150,000 clones, with less than 85% found just once. Trimming left V 2 bases short and J 9 bases short, with 11 bases between. There are 14 residues in the CDR3. CDR1 is MNHEY and CDR2 is SVGAGI in the germline V gene.

The sample comprised PBMCs. The TCR was taken from a male donor in good health and CMV-seronegative. The chain joins TRBV6-5 to TRBJ1-6; no reliable D call. The CDR3 region is CASSYPGSSSPLHF. CDR3 bases: TGTGCCAGCAGTTACCCGGGGTCCAGTTCACCCCTCCACTTT.